The 32 T cell receptor beta chains presented below share a single source sample, sequenced in a study of T cell responses to AZD1222 COVID-19 vaccine. The protocol was immunoSEQ multiplex PCR, while the TCRdb copy is restricted to in-frame clones and leaves out a portion. The data contain 200,000 or so clones, around 93% of them seen just once; the ten biggest clones take up roughly 9.2%. The input for sequencing was peripheral blood, taken on day 0 of AZD1222 vaccination. These receptors were obtained from an adult in good health.

The chain has TRBV4-2 and TRBJ2-7; TRBD1 or TRBD2 may be the D gene (5 bases each). The germline V and J ends were trimmed by 1 base and 3 bases, with 10 bases remaining between them. Germline V gene sequence: CDR1 LGHNA, CDR2 YNFKEQ. CDR3 length equals 14 residues. The CDR3 loop is CASSQAGAYYEQYF. The CDR3 region has the DNA TGTGCCAGCAGCCAAGCCGGGGCTTACTACGAGCAGTACTTC.

CDR3 sequence reads: CASSTADLTGETQYF. The DNA of the CDR3 is TGTGCCAGCAGCACAGCGGACCTCACTGGGGAGACCCAGTACTTC. V gene TRBV9 combines with J gene TRBJ2-5; weak D call: TRBD2 (5 bases). The CDR3 runs 15 residues. V lost 4 bases and J 5 bases, leaving 18 bases between the germline ends. The germline CDR1 and CDR2 sequences are SGDLS and YYNGEE.

Here the CDR3 DNA reads TGTGCCAGCAGTTCCGGACTAGCGGGAGTGACTCATCAAGAGACCCAGTACTTC. It translates to CASSSGLAGVTHQETQYF. The chain carries TRBV28 and TRBJ2-5, with 13 bases matching TRBD2. The CDR3 runs 18 residues. V lost 4 bases, J lost 2 bases, and 10 bases stayed unmatched. Germline lookup yields CDR1 MDHEN and CDR2 SYDVKM. The complete variable domain, with remaining parts taken from reference TRBV28 and TRBJ2-5, reads DVKVTQSSRYLVKRTGEKVFLECVQDMDHENMFWYRQDPGLGLRLIYFSYDVKMKEKGDIPEGYSVSREKKERFSLILESASTNQTSMYLCASSSGLAGVTHQETQYFGPGTRLLVL.

The chain joins TRBV4-2 to TRBJ2-1; TRBD1 agrees at 7 bases. The CDR3 spans 18 residues. Trimming took 4 bases from V and 8 from J; bases not matched to a gene: 20. Germline lookup yields CDR1 LGHNA and CDR2 YNFKEQ. The DNA for the CDR3 is TGTGCCAGCAGCCGAAAAACGTCTGGACTCCGTCAGGGGGATGAGCAGTTCTTC. It encodes CASSRKTSGLRQGDEQFF.

In its sample, this clone was seen a few times. CDR3 in amino acids: CASSISSGGYGYTF. CDR3 sequence (DNA): TGTGCCAGTAGTATAAGCTCGGGCGGCTATGGCTACACCTTC. This sequence joins TRBV19 and TRBJ1-2; the D is unclear. V was pared by 2 bases and J by 4 bases, with 11 bases between. CDR1 is LNHDA and CDR2 is SQIVND in the germline V gene (reference sequence). The CDR3 has 14 residues. Full variable domain (rest looked up from reference TRBV19 and TRBJ1-2): DGGITQSPKYLFRKEGQNVTLSCEQNLNHDAMYWYRQDPGQGLRLIYYSQIVNDFQKGDIAEGYSVSREKKESFPLTVTSAQKNPTAFYLCASSISSGGYGYTFGSGTRLTVV.

V and J are TRBV15 and TRBJ1-6, with TRBD1 as a possible D gene (6 bases). V shed 1 base and J shed 9 bases, with 13 bases lying between them. This CDR3 comprises 15 residues. The germline gives CDR1 LNHNV, CDR2 YYDKDF (reference sequence). Here the CDR3 reads CATSRGGLGGSPLHF. In nucleotides, the CDR3 is TGTGCCACCAGCAGAGGGGGGCTTGGAGGTTCACCCCTCCACTTT. Full variable domain (rest looked up from reference TRBV15 and TRBJ1-6): DAMVIQNPRYQVTQFGKPVTLSCSQTLNHNVMYWYQQKSSQAPKLLFHYYDKDFNNEADTPDNFQSRRPNTSFCFLDIRSPGLGDTAMYLCATSRGGLGGSPLHFGNGTRLTVT.

The V and J genes are TRBV3-1 (or the pseudogene TRBV3-2) and TRBJ2-1, with a tentative D call TRBD2 (5 bases). V was shortened by 5 bases and J by 0 bases, with 14 bases between the two germline ends. This CDR3 comprises 16 residues. The germline V gene has CDR1 LGHDT and CDR2 YNNKEL (reference sequence). The CDR3 DNA follows: TGTGCCAGCAGCAAGGACTTTCGGAGCTCCTACAATGAGCAGTTCTTC. This codes for CASSKDFRSSYNEQFF.

The chain links TRBV7-9 to TRBJ1-5; D ambiguous. V dropped 5 bases and J dropped 3 bases, with 5 bases sitting between them. The CDR3 length is 12 residues. CDR1 is SEHNR and CDR2 is FQNEAQ in the germline V gene (reference sequence). CDR3 sequence: CASSRDNQPQHF. For the CDR3, the DNA is TGTGCCAGCAGCCGGGACAATCAGCCCCAGCATTTT. The complete variable domain, with remaining parts taken from reference TRBV7-9 and TRBJ1-5, reads DTGVSQNPRHKITKRGQNVTFRCDPISEHNRLYWYRQTLGQGPEFLTYFQNEAQLEKSRLLSDRFSAERPKGSFSTLEIQRTEQGDSAMYLCASSRDNQPQHFGDGTRLSIL.

CDR3 amino acids: CASSPRTSGRMMGYEQYF. CDR3 coding DNA: TGTGCCAGCAGCCCTCGGACTAGCGGGAGAATGATGGGGTACGAGCAGTACTTC. The chain uses TRBV7-2 and TRBJ2-7; TRBD2 matches at 13 bases. The junction had 14 bases not matched to a gene; V was cut back by 5 bases and J by 4 bases. CDR3 length: 18 residues. Germline CDR1 is SGHTA and CDR2 is FQGNSA.

This CDR3 is CSVDWGWGAVQETQYF. CDR3 nucleotides: TGCAGCGTTGATTGGGGATGGGGAGCGGTCCAAGAGACCCAGTACTTC. The chain carries TRBV29-1 and TRBJ2-5, with D perhaps TRBD2 (5 bases). Trimming pared 3 bases from V and 1 base from J, leaving 18 bases between. The V gene's germline CDR1 is SQVTM and CDR2 ANQGSEA. CDR3 length: 16 amino acids.

The V gene is TRBV23-1, the J gene TRBJ2-4, with D unresolved. TRBV23-1 is noted as an ORF with a role that remains uncertain. V lost 5 bases and J 2 bases, leaving 10 bases between the germline ends. The CDR3 has 14 residues. CDR3 amino acids: CASSCSCPKNIQYF. The CDR3 coding sequence is TGCGCCAGCAGTTGTTCATGTCCCAAAAACATTCAGTACTTC.

This chain joins TRBV5-1 and TRBJ1-3; 7 positions match TRBD1. CDR3 length: 14 residues. Unmatched junction bases numbered 1, after V lost 2 bases and J lost 2 bases. CDR1 and CDR2 (germline): SGHRS, YFSETQ. The CDR3 loop reads CASSLQGPGNTIYF. The CDR3 coding sequence is TGCGCCAGCAGCTTACAGGGGCCTGGAAACACCATATATTTT.

This sequence joins TRBV19 and TRBJ2-1, with a possible D match to TRBD1 (6 bases). CDR3 length equals 14 residues. From germline, CDR1 is LNHDA and CDR2 SQIVND (reference sequence). V lost 6 bases to trimming and J lost 5 bases, with 14 bases between them. The CDR3 reads CASRHLGTNNEQFF. The CDR3 region has the DNA TGTGCCAGTAGACACCTCGGGACAAACAATGAGCAGTTCTTC.

The J gene is TRBJ1-4, the V gene TRBV28, with 8 bases identical to TRBD1. Germline trimming cut 4 bases from V and 5 bases from J; bases unmatched to any gene: 9. The CDR3 runs to 16 residues. Looked up from germline, CDR1 is MDHEN and CDR2 is SYDVKM. The CDR3, as DNA: TGTGCCAGCAGTTCGCCTGGACAGGGAGGGAATGAAAAACTGTTTTTT. Its translation: CASSSPGQGGNEKLFF.

This rearrangement joins TRBV9 to TRBJ1-3; D is unresolved. V was pared by 5 bases and J by 6 bases, with 15 bases between. Germline lookup yields CDR1 SGDLS and CDR2 YYNGEE. The CDR3 length is 14 residues. The CDR3 sequence is CASSAGSGENTIYF. CDR3 in DNA: TGTGCCAGCAGTGCAGGCAGCGGAGAAAACACCATATATTTT.

The chain couples TRBV12-3 or TRBV12-4 to TRBJ1-1; 7 bases line up with TRBD1. The trim removed 6 bases at V and 6 bases at J, leaving 7 bases unmatched. This CDR3 spans 13 amino acids. CDR3 residues: CASSTGQFAEAFF. The CDR3 DNA follows: TGTGCCAGCAGCACGGGACAGTTCGCTGAAGCTTTCTTT.

J is TRBJ2-1 and V is TRBV2; TRBD2 agrees at 11 bases. V was pared by 3 bases and J by 3 bases, with 7 bases of the junction left unmatched. Germline V gene data show CDR1 as SNHLY and CDR2 as FYNNEI. CDR3 size: 17 residues. The CDR3 DNA reads TGTGCCAGCAGTGACACACTAGCGGGAGAACACTACAATGAGCAGTTCTTC. Its protein product is CASSDTLAGEHYNEQFF.

The sample holds a few counts of this clone. The chain is built from TRBV11-2 and TRBJ2-7, with 9 bases fitting TRBD2. This CDR3 comprises 15 residues. Germline loops: CDR1 SGHAT, CDR2 FQNNGV. V gave up 1 base and J gave up 0 bases; unmatched junction bases: 1. The CDR3 reads CASSLVSGSSYEQYF. CDR3 in DNA: TGTGCCAGCAGCTTAGTTAGCGGGAGCTCCTACGAGCAGTACTTC.

The V call is TRBV19, the J call TRBJ2-5; possible D gene TRBD2, 6 bases. The CDR3 totals 16 residues. The V gene lost 5 bases and the J gene lost 4 bases, with 20 bases spanning the gap. CDR1 and CDR2 (germline): LNHDA, SQIVND (reference sequence). The CDR3, as DNA: TGTGCCAGTAGTGCCAGCGTTCGACTAGGAGGAGAGACCCAGTACTTC. Translation: CASSASVRLGGETQYF.

V and J are TRBV24-1 and TRBJ2-2, with a weak D call TRBD1 (5 bases). The CDR3 runs to 16 residues. Trimming left V 4 bases short and J 4 bases short, with 15 bases between. CDR1 is KGHDR, CDR2 SFDVKD, per germline. In DNA form, the CDR3 reads TGTGCCACCAGTGAGGCTAAAAGGGGCGCCACCGGGGAGCTGTTTTTT. Encoded protein: CATSEAKRGATGELFF.

Only a few counts were recorded for this clone. The J gene is TRBJ1-1, the V gene TRBV6-6; the D is unclear. The CDR3 consists of 13 residues. Deletions cut 0 bases from V and 5 bases from J, with 7 bases between. Germline V gene lookup returns CDR1 MNHNY and CDR2 SVGAGI (reference sequence). As DNA, the CDR3 is TGTGCCAGCAGTTACTCCGTGGTAACTGAAGCTTTCTTT. Translating gives CASSYSVVTEAFF.

The chain is built from TRBV19 and TRBJ2-2; D is unclear. The CDR3 has 15 residues. Germline V gene sequence: CDR1 LNHDA, CDR2 SQIVND (reference sequence). V lost 3 bases to trimming and J lost 0 bases, with 8 bases between them. DNA for the CDR3: TGTGCCAGTAGTATTGGACCATCGAACACCGGGGAGCTGTTTTTT. As protein: CASSIGPSNTGELFF.

CDR3 sequence (DNA): TGCAGCGTATTCGGGACAAAAGTTGAAGCGAACACCGGGGAGCTGTTTTTT. Encoded protein: CSVFGTKVEANTGELFF. The chain couples TRBV29-1 to TRBJ2-2; the D gene is possibly TRBD1 (6 bases). The CDR3 has 17 residues. Germline V gene data show CDR1 as SQVTM and CDR2 as ANQGSEA. V lost 6 bases, J lost 0 bases, and 20 bases lay in between.

Worth noting for this clone: Germline is not matched at one junction end, which may reflect a read error. CDR3: CASSLVPGQKSYGYTF. CDR3 nucleotides: TGTGCTAGCAGCTTAGTGCCGGGACAGAAATCCTATGGCTACACCTTC. The chain is built from TRBV7-7 and TRBJ1-2, with 7 positions matching TRBD1. Germline values: CDR1 SSHAT, CDR2 FNYEAQ (reference sequence). This CDR3 has 16 amino acids.

V usage is TRBV5-1 and J usage is TRBJ2-2; tentatively, D is TRBD2 (6 bases). V shed 0 bases and J shed 4 bases, with 7 bases lying between them. CDR3 length equals 14 residues. CDR1 and CDR2 from the germline V gene are SGHRS and YFSETQ. As DNA, the CDR3 is TGCGCCAGCAGCTTGGAGCGGGCCACCGGGGAGCTGTTTTTT. It codes for CASSLERATGELFF.

The chain couples TRBV18 to TRBJ1-2, with a tentative D call TRBD1 (5 bases). CDR1 KGHSH and CDR2 LQKENI come from the germline V gene. The germline V and J ends were trimmed by 5 bases and 3 bases, with 13 bases remaining between them. The CDR3 runs to 14 residues. In DNA form, the CDR3 reads TGTGCCAGCTCAACATCCGGGACGGACTATGGCTACACCTTC. This gives the protein CASSTSGTDYGYTF.

This rearrangement joins TRBV6-2 or TRBV6-3 to TRBJ2-7, with D uncertain. Germline loops: CDR1 MNHEY, CDR2 SVGEGT. The CDR3 sequence is 14 residues long. V lost 5 bases, J lost 6 bases, and 17 bases lay in between. The chain's CDR3 is CASSRPLPIAEQYF. The CDR3 DNA follows: TGTGCCAGCAGTCGACCGCTCCCCATCGCCGAGCAGTACTTC.

The rearrangement joins TRBV10-1 to TRBJ2-3, with TRBD2 matching 8 bases. V lost 4 bases to trimming and J lost 5 bases; unmatched junction nucleotides: 17. The CDR3 length is 18 residues. The germline V gene has CDR1 WNHNN and CDR2 SYGVQD (reference sequence). CDR3 in amino acids: CASSAGVGSGSFVDTQYF. DNA of the CDR3: TGCGCCAGCAGTGCGGGAGTAGGGAGCGGGAGCTTTGTAGATACGCAGTATTTT.

This rearrangement joins TRBV10-3 to TRBJ2-7, with 8 positions matching TRBD2. The CDR3 runs 14 residues. Germline trimming cut 8 bases from V and 1 base from J; bases unmatched to any gene: 7. Germline CDR1 and CDR2: ENHRY and SYGVKD. The CDR3 loop is CAIGAGGNSYEQYF. The CDR3 DNA follows: TGTGCCATCGGCGCGGGGGGCAATTCCTACGAGCAGTACTTC.

The V and J genes are TRBV5-1 and TRBJ2-7, with 9 nucleotides matching TRBD2. The CDR3 is made up of 13 amino acids. The germline V gene has CDR1 SGHRS and CDR2 YFSETQ. The junction had 5 bases not matched to a gene; V was cut back by 4 bases and J by 6 bases. CDR3 bases: TGCGCCAGCAGCCCGGGACTAGCCAGCGAGCAGTACTTC. Its protein is CASSPGLASEQYF.

The chain uses TRBV6-5 and TRBJ1-1, with 8 bases matching TRBD1. The germline gives CDR1 MNHEY, CDR2 SVGAGI. J was trimmed by 6 bases and V by 7 bases; bases with no gene match: 7. There are 13 residues in the CDR3. CDR3 nucleotides: TGTGCCAGCACCGTAGACAGGGGTGCTGAAGCTTTCTTT. Translating gives CASTVDRGAEAFF.

V is TRBV30 and J is TRBJ2-7, with 7 bases identical to TRBD2. The CDR3 has 10 residues. V lost 7 bases, J lost 3 bases, and 0 bases stayed unmatched. CDR1 GTSNPN and CDR2 SVGIG come from the germline V gene (reference sequence). CDR3 DNA sequence: TGTGCCTCGGGGGGCTACGAGCAGTACTTC. Amino acid sequence: CASGGYEQYF.